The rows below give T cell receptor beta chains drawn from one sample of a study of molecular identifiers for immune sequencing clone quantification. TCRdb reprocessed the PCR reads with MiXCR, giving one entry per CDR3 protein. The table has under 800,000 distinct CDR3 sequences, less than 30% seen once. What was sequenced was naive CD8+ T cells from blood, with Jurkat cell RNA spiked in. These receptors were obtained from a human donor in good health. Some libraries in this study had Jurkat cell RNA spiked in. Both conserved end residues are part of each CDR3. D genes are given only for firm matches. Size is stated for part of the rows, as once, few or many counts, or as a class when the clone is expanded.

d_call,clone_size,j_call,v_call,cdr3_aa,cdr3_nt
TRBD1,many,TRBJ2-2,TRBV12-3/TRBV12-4,CASQGATNTGELFF,TGTGCCAGCCAGGGGGCTACCAACACCGGGGAGCTGTTTTTT
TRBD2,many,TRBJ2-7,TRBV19,CASSLGLAGGEQYF,TGTGCCAGTAGCCTGGGACTGGCGGGGGGTGAGCAGTACTTC
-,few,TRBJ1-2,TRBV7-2,CASSLGVVGYGYTF,TGTGCCAGCAGCTTAGGGGTGGTGGGCTATGGCTACACCTTC
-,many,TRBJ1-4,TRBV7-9,CASSEAHRATNEKLFF,TGTGCCAGCAGCGAGGCCCACCGGGCAACTAATGAAAAACTGTTTTTT
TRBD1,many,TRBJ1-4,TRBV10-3,CAISEWGQDNEKLFF,TGTGCCATCAGTGAGTGGGGACAGGACAATGAAAAACTGTTTTTT
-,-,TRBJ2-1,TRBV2,CATTPRDGSYNEQFF,TGTGCCACAACCCCCCGGGACGGATCCTACAATGAGCAGTTCTTC
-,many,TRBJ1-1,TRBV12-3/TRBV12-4,CASSPSGRGAEAFF,TGTGCCAGCAGTCCCAGTGGTAGGGGCGCTGAAGCTTTCTTT
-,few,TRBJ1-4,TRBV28,CASRGKAMWKLFF,TGTGCCAGTCGCGGCAAAGCAATGTGGAAACTGTTTTTT
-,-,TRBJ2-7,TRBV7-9,CASSMVWEQYF,TGTGCCAGTAGTATGGTGTGGGAGCAGTACTTC
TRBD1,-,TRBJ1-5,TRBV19,CACSLQGALGNQPQHF,TGTGCCTGTAGTTTACAGGGGGCTTTGGGCAATCAGCCCCAGCATTTT
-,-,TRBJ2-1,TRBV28,CARSLRPLQSSYNEQVF,TGTGCCCGCAGTCTCCGCCCCCTACAGAGCTCCTACAATGAGCAGGTCTTC
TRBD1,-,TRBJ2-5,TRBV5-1,CASRGQEETQYF,TGCGCCAGCAGGGGACAGGAAGAGACCCAGTACTTC
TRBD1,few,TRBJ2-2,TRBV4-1,CASSPPTGTENTGELFF,TGCGCCAGCAGCCCTCCAACCGGGACAGAAAACACCGGGGAGCTGTTTTTT
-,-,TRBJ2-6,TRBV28,CASHFLQTSSAGAHVLPF,TGTGCCAGCCATTTTTTGCAGACAAGCTCGGCTGGGGCCCACGTCCTGCCTTTC
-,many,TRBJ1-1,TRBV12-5,CASGLTQGWVEAFF,TGTGCTAGTGGTTTGACGCAGGGGTGGGTTGAAGCTTTCTTT
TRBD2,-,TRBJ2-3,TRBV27,CASSFRRGNTDTQYF,TGTGCCAGCAGTTTCCGGCGGGGGAACACAGATACGCAGTATTTT
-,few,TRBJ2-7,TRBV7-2,CASSLYGPEPHKQYF,TGTGCCAGCAGCTTATATGGACCAGAGCCCCACAAGCAGTACTTC
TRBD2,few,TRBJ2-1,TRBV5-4,CASSFRTGGANYNEQFF,TGTGCCAGCAGCTTTAGGACGGGGGGAGCCAACTACAATGAGCAGTTCTTC
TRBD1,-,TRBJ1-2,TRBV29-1,CSVQGAVVFNYGYTF,TGCAGCGTTCAGGGGGCAGTGGTGTTTAACTATGGCTACACCTTC
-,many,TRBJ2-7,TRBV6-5,CASSYTQGDYEQYF,TGTGCCAGCAGTTACACACAGGGTGATTACGAGCAGTACTTC
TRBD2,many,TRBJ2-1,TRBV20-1,CSALPGLAARNEQFF,TGCAGTGCGCTACCGGGACTAGCGGCTCGCAATGAGCAGTTCTTC
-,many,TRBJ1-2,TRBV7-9,CASSHAVRMFGYGYTF,TGTGCCAGCAGCCACGCCGTCAGGATGTTCGGCTATGGCTACACCTTC
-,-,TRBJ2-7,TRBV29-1,CSVFDPSGSYERYF,TGCAGCGTTTTCGACCCGAGCGGGTCCTACGAGCGGTACTTC
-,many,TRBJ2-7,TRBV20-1,CSARDLGGQSPHEQYF,TGCAGTGCTAGAGATTTGGGTGGACAGTCCCCCCACGAGCAGTACTTC
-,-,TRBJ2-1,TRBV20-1,CSIRNFEQFF,TGCAGTATCAGGAATTTTGAGCAGTTCTTC
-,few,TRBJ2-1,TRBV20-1,CSAPEWRASSYNEQFF,TGCAGTGCCCCAGAGTGGAGGGCGAGCTCCTACAATGAGCAGTTCTTC
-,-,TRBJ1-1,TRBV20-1,CSARDDELGGRPEAFF,TGCAGTGCTAGAGATGACGAGCTTGGGGGGCGCCCTGAAGCTTTCTTT
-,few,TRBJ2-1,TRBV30,CAWSVLNDEQFF,TGTGCCTGGAGTGTACTGAACGATGAGCAGTTCTTC
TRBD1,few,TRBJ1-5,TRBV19,CASTGVRQGGNQPQHF,TGTGCCAGTACCGGGGTGAGACAGGGTGGCAATCAGCCCCAGCATTTT
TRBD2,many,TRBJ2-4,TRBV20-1,CSAREAWRGEPQNIQYF,TGCAGTGCGCGAGAGGCGTGGCGGGGGGAGCCCCAAAACATTCAGTACTTC
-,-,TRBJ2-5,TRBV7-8,CASSTPTLVGGETQYF,TGTGCCAGCAGCACCCCGACCCTGGTAGGAGGAGAGACCCAGTACTTC
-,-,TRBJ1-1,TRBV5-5,CASSLGSVMNTEAFF,TGTGCCAGCAGCTTGGGTTCAGTAATGAACACTGAAGCTTTCTTT
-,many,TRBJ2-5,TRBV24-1,CATSQRSDDQETQYF,TGTGCCACCAGCCAGCGGTCGGACGACCAAGAGACCCAGTACTTC
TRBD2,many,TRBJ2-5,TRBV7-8,CASSLVSSGQETQYF,TGTGCCAGCAGCTTAGTGTCTAGCGGGCAAGAGACCCAGTACTTC
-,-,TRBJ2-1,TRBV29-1,CSVAGYEQFF,TGCAGCGTTGCAGGCTACGAGCAGTTCTTC
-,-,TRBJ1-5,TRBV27,CASSFEGFNQPQHF,TGTGCCAGCAGTTTCGAAGGGTTCAATCAGCCCCAGCATTTT
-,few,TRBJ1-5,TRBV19,CASSIGSRSNQPQHF,TGTGCCAGTAGTATAGGATCGCGGAGCAATCAGCCCCAGCATTTT
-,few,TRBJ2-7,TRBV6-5,CASSLLLGTYEQYF,TGTGCCAGCAGCTTACTCCTGGGAACCTACGAGCAGTACTTC
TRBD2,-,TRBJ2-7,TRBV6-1,CASSELSGSLYEQYF,TGTGCCAGCAGTGAACTTAGCGGGAGCCTCTACGAGCAGTACTTC
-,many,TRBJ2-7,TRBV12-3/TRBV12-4,CASSHLDAANYEQYF,TGTGCCAGCAGCCACTTGGACGCGGCCAACTACGAGCAGTACTTC
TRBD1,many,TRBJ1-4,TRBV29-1,CSGDAGGKLFF,TGCAGCGGAGACGCAGGGGGAAAACTGTTTTTT
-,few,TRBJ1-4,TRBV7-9,CASSPPRVGVNEKLFF,TGTGCCAGCAGCCCCCCTCGGGTAGGCGTTAATGAAAAACTGTTTTTT
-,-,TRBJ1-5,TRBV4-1,CASSQDHRGWQPQHF,TGCGCCAGCAGCCAAGATCACCGGGGTTGGCAGCCCCAGCATTTT
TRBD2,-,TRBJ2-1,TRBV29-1,CSGGTSGGATYNEQFF,TGCAGCGGCGGGACTAGCGGGGGGGCCACCTACAATGAGCAGTTCTTC
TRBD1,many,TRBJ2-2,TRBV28,CASTDRSSNTGELFF,TGTGCCAGCACGGACAGGAGTTCTAACACCGGGGAGCTGTTTTTT
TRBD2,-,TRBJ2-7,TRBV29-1,CSVEGREEGNEQYF,TGCAGCGTTGAAGGGCGGGAGGAAGGCAACGAGCAGTACTTC
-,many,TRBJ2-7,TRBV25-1,CASSAAHEQYF,TGTGCCAGCAGTGCCGCTCACGAGCAGTACTTC
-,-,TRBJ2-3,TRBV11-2,CASSLGVGPTDPQYF,TGCGCCAGCAGCTTAGGGGTAGGGCCCACAGATCCGCAGTATTTT
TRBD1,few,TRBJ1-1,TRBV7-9,CASRTGTGGKKDTEAFF,TGTGCCAGCAGAACCGGGACAGGGGGCAAGAAGGACACTGAAGCTTTCTTT
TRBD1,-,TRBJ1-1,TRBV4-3,CASSQDDRVFAEAFF,TGCGCCAGCAGCCAAGATGACAGGGTATTCGCTGAAGCTTTCTTT